This TCR beta chain stems from a study of human T cells and chemical hapten exposure. Across the study: Subjects had 2% DPC placed on about 2 cm by about 2 cm of upper inner arm skin for sensitization.

Per the original data handling: A per-sample median of roughly 91,000 TCRs was observed, with a range of roughly 20,000 to 750,000. TCRdb used MiXCR to reprocess the RACE reads, holding one entry per CDR3 protein. TCRdb's processing, not the study's, gives the V and J calls here. The table has more than 300,000 distinct CDR3 sequences, around 5.5% seen once. A few counts support this clonotype. Time point denoted: pre-sensitization, week 0. As for treatment: therapeutic diphenylcyclopropenone sensitization with weekly scalp DPC. The CDR3 extends over 14 amino acids. Germline V gene lookup returns CDR1 ENHRY and CDR2 SYGVKD. Trimming pared 6 bases from V and 3 bases from J, leaving 12 bases between.

V and J are TRBV10-3 and TRBJ1-3; D possibly corresponds to TRBD1 (5 bases). The sequence derives from a woman between 18 and 29 years old with alopecia areata. Some clones in this sample may be carry-over from other donors' samples. This specimen was whole blood, taken in connection with sensitization to the hapten diphenylcyclopropenone (DPC). The CDR3 reads CAIRATENGNTIYF. The CDR3, as DNA: TGTGCCATCAGGGCGACAGAAAATGGAAACACCATATATTTT.